The 10 T cell receptor beta chains in this list originate from one sample, sequenced in a study of CD8+ T cells in alopecia areata. cDNA serving as the sequencing template came from extracted, reverse transcribed RNA. Libraries were prepared by immunoSEQ multiplex PCR; TCRdb keeps only in-frame clonotypes and omits some of them. This repertoire shows under 250,000 clones, approximately 60% found once; its top ten account for around 5.1%. Sequenced material: CD8+ T cells sorted from blood. The receptors shown here come from a human donor in good health.

This clone was seen a few times. Different DNA sequences within this sample yield the same CDR3. The chain employs TRBV7-9 and TRBJ1-2; D ambiguous. V was shortened by 0 bases and J by 3 bases, with 2 bases between the two germline ends. The CDR3 runs 12 residues. Germline V gives CDR1 SEHNR, CDR2 FQNEAQ (reference sequence). The CDR3 DNA is TGTGCCAGCAGCTTAGCTGACTATGGCTACACCTTC. Residues: CASSLADYGYTF.

This clone was observed many times. The chain is built from TRBV12-5 and TRBJ1-5, with D tentatively TRBD1 (6 bases). Germline CDR1 LGHNT, CDR2 FRNRAP. Trimming took 2 bases from V and 0 from J, leaving 17 bases between them. The CDR3 is made up of 18 amino acids. The CDR3 region is CASGLSGRGHHSNQPQHF. The CDR3 DNA reads as TGTGCTAGTGGTTTGTCGGGCAGGGGCCACCATAGCAATCAGCCCCAGCATTTT.

V and J are TRBV27 and TRBJ1-1, with D uncertain. Trimming pared 6 bases from V and 2 bases from J, leaving 10 bases between. In germline, CDR1 is MNHEY, CDR2 SMNVEV (reference sequence). This CDR3 region has 13 residues. This chain's CDR3 is CASRPTLNTEAFF. CDR3 sequence (DNA): TGTGCCAGCAGGCCGACACTTAACACTGAAGCTTTCTTT.

The J gene is TRBJ2-7, the V gene TRBV5-1, with 9 bases fitting TRBD1. This CDR3 has 14 amino acids. V dropped 4 bases and J dropped 4; count of bases not matched to a gene: 6. The germline V gene encodes CDR1 SGHRS and CDR2 YFSETQ. CDR3 region: CASSTGQGRYEQYF. The CDR3, as DNA: TGCGCCAGCAGCACCGGACAGGGGCGGTACGAGCAGTACTTC.

For this clone: The junction departs from the called germline gene at one end, perhaps through a read error. The chain joins TRBV19 to TRBJ1-2; a weak D match, TRBD1 (6 bases). Germline CDR1 reads LNHDA; CDR2 reads SQIVND (reference sequence). The CDR3 is made up of 15 amino acids. The CDR3 nucleotides are TGTGCCAGTAGTCTAGATCCGGGACAAGGCTATGGCTACACCTTC. It codes for CASSLDPGQGYGYTF.

V and J are TRBV2 and TRBJ2-5; D is undetermined. CDR1 and CDR2 from the germline V gene are SNHLY and FYNNEI. The length of the CDR3 is 17 residues. Deletions cut 0 bases from V and 0 bases from J, with 14 bases between. Written as DNA, the CDR3 is TGTGCCAGCAGTGAAGCGCTTTGGGATTTGGACCAAGAGACCCAGTACTTC. This sequence encodes CASSEALWDLDQETQYF.

The chain is built from TRBV27 and TRBJ1-1; D gene uncertain. From germline, CDR1 is MNHEY and CDR2 SMNVEV (reference sequence). Trimming shortened V by 2 bases and J by 0 bases, and 10 bases separated the two germline ends. This CDR3 region has 15 residues. CDR3 in DNA: TGTGCCAGCAGTTTAGGTTTGCACTTGAACACTGAAGCTTTCTTT. It is translated as CASSLGLHLNTEAFF.

A word on this clone: The same CDR3 also results from other DNA sequences found in this sample. The chain recombines TRBV7-2 with TRBJ2-1; D not certain. With 1 base removed from V and 6 bases from J, the gap between germline ends came to 4 bases. This CDR3 has 12 amino acids. The germline V gene encodes CDR1 SGHTA and CDR2 FQGNSA. The CDR3 sequence: CASSLGSNEQFF. The CDR3 DNA sequence: TGTGCCAGCAGCTTAGGATCCAATGAGCAGTTCTTC.

In nucleotides, the CDR3 is TGTGCCAGCAGTGTAACAGCGGACGAGCAGTACTTC. Its translation is CASSVTADEQYF. The rearrangement joins TRBV25-1 to TRBJ2-7, with a tentative D call TRBD2 (5 bases). The CDR3 is made up of 12 amino acids. The germline CDR1 and CDR2 sequences are MGHDK and SYGVNS. Trimming removed 4 bases from V and 5 bases from J, with 9 bases in between.

The chain joins TRBV15 to TRBJ2-5; perhaps TRBD1 as D (6 bases). The CDR3 consists of 15 residues. The germline V gene encodes CDR1 LNHNV and CDR2 YYDKDF (reference sequence). V was shortened by 6 bases and J by 4 bases, with 18 bases between the two germline ends. For the CDR3, the DNA is TGTGCCACCAGGGCGACAGGAAACTTCCCAGAGACCCAGTACTTC. Amino acids: CATRATGNFPETQYF.